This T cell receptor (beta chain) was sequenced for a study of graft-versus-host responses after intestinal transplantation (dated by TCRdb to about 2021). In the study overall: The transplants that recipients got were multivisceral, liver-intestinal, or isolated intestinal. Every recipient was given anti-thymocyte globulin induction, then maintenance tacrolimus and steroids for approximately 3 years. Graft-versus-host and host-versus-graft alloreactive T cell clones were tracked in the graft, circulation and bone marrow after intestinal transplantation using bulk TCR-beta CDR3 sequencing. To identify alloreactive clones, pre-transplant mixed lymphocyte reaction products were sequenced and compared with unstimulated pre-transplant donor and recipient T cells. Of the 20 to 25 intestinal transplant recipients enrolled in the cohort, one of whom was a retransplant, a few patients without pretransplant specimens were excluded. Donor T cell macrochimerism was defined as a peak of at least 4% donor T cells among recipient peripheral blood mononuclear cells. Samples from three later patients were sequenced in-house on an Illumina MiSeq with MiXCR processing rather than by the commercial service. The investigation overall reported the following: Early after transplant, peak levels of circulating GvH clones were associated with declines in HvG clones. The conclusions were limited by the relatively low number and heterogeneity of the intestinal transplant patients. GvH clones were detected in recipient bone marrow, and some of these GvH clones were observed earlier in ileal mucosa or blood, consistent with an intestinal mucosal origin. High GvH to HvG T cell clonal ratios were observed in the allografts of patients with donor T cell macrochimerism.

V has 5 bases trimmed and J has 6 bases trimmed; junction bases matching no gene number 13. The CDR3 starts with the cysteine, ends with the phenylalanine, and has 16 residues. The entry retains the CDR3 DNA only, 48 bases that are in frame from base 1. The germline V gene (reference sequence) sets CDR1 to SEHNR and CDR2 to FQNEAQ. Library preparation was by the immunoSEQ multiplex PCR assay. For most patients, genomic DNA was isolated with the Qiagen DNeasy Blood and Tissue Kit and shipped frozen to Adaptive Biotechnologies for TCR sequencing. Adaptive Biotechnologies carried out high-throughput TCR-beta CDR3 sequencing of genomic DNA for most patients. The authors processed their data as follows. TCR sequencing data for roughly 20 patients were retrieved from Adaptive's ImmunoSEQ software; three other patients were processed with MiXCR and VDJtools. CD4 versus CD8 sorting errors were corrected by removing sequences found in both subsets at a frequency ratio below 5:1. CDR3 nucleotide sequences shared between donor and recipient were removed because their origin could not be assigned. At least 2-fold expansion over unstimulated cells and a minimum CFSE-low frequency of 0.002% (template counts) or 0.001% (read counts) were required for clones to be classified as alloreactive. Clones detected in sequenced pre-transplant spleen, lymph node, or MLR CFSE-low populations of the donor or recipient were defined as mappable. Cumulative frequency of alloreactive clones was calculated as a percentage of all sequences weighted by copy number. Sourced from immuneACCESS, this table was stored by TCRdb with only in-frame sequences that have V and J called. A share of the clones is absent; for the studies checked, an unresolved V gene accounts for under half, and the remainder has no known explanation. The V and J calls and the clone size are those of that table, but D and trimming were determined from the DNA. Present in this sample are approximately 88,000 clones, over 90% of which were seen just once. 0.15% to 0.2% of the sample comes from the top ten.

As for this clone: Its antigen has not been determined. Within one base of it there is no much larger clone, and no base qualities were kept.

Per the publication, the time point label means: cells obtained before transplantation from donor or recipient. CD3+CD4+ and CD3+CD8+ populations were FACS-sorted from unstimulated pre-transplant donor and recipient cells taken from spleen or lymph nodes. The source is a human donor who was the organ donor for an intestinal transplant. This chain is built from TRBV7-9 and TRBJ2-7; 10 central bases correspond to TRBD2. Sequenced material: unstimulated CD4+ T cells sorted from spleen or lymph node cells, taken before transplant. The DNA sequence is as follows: TGTGCCAGCAGCGCTCGGGCTAGCGGGGGAGCAACCGAGCAGTACTTC. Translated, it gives CASSARASGGATEQYF.